These T cell receptor beta chains were read from a single sample in a study of OX40 agonist ivuxolimab in advanced cancers. This table comes from immunoSEQ multiplex PCR, and its TCRdb copy is limited to in-frame clones, with some not included. The table shows approximately 100,000 clones, with around 85% occurring only once. The sample consisted of CD4+ or CD8+ T cells sorted from blood, taken in a trial of the OX40 agonist ivuxolimab. The receptor source for this set is an adult with an advanced solid tumor such as melanoma, head and neck, liver or kidney cancer. The CDR3 runs from the conserved cysteine through the conserved F or W. D genes are given only for firm matches. Some rows mark clone size as missing; the rest say once, few, many or name a class of expanded clone.

CDR3aa: CATSRVRTPEAGELFF
CDR3nt: TGTGCCACCAGCAGAGTCCGGACGCCCGAAGCCGGGGAGCTGTTTTTT
j_gene: TRBJ2-2
abundance: NA
d_gene: NA
v_gene: TRBV15

CDR3aa: CASSILLSGLYNEQFF
CDR3nt: TGTGCCAGTAGTATTTTGCTTAGCGGGCTCTACAATGAGCAGTTCTTC
j_gene: TRBJ2-1
abundance: NA
d_gene: TRBD2
v_gene: TRBV19

CDR3aa: CASSLLSGSLNEQFF
CDR3nt: TGTGCCAGCAGCTTACTGAGCGGGAGTTTGAATGAGCAGTTCTTC
j_gene: TRBJ2-1
abundance: NA
d_gene: TRBD2
v_gene: TRBV7-3

CDR3aa: CASSAVSNEQYF
CDR3nt: TGTGCCAGCAGCGCCGTATCGAACGAGCAGTACTTC
j_gene: TRBJ2-7
abundance: few
d_gene: NA
v_gene: TRBV7-9

CDR3aa: CASSFWGRNGANVLTF
CDR3nt: TGTGCCAGCAGCTTTTGGGGGCGCAATGGGGCCAACGTCCTGACTTTC
j_gene: TRBJ2-6
abundance: once
d_gene: NA
v_gene: TRBV7-9

CDR3aa: CASSLYSPNQPQHF
CDR3nt: TGTGCCAGCAGCTTATATAGCCCGAATCAGCCCCAGCATTTT
j_gene: TRBJ1-5
abundance: NA
d_gene: NA
v_gene: TRBV7-2

CDR3aa: CASRGNEQFF
CDR3nt: TGCGCCAGCCGAGGAAATGAGCAGTTCTTC
j_gene: TRBJ2-1
abundance: NA
d_gene: NA
v_gene: TRBV5-1

CDR3aa: CASSFPTIATYNEQFF
CDR3nt: TGTGCCAGCAGCTTCCCGACGATAGCCACCTACAATGAGCAGTTCTTC
j_gene: TRBJ2-1
abundance: NA
d_gene: NA
v_gene: TRBV7-9

CDR3aa: CASRGTGNTGELFF
CDR3nt: TGTGCCAGCAGGGGGACAGGGAACACCGGGGAGCTGTTTTTT
j_gene: TRBJ2-2
abundance: few
d_gene: TRBD1
v_gene: TRBV6-1

CDR3aa: CASSPGEAGANVLTF
CDR3nt: TGTGCCAGCAGCCCCGGGGAGGCTGGGGCCAACGTCCTGACTTTC
j_gene: TRBJ2-6
abundance: NA
d_gene: NA
v_gene: TRBV11-2

CDR3aa: CASSLAKDEQYF
CDR3nt: TGTGCCAGCAGCTTAGCGAAGGACGAGCAGTACTTC
j_gene: TRBJ2-7
abundance: NA
d_gene: NA
v_gene: TRBV7-9

CDR3aa: CASSGGEYNEQFF
CDR3nt: TGTGCCAGCAGTGGTGGTGAATACAATGAGCAGTTCTTC
j_gene: TRBJ2-1
abundance: once
d_gene: NA
v_gene: TRBV6-1

CDR3aa: CASSRPGTSLNIQYF
CDR3nt: TGTGCCAGCAGCCGTCCCGGGACTAGTTTAAACATTCAGTACTTC
j_gene: TRBJ2-4
abundance: NA
d_gene: TRBD2
v_gene: TRBV7-9

CDR3aa: CASSQGQGGNYGYTF
CDR3nt: TGCGCCAGCAGCCAAGGACAGGGTGGCAACTATGGCTACACCTTC
j_gene: TRBJ1-2
abundance: NA
d_gene: TRBD1
v_gene: TRBV4-1

CDR3aa: CASSWTSGNEQYF
CDR3nt: TGTGCCAGCAGTTGGACTAGCGGGAACGAGCAGTACTTC
j_gene: TRBJ2-7
abundance: NA
d_gene: TRBD2
v_gene: TRBV27

CDR3aa: CASTHDGIFEQYF
CDR3nt: TGTGCCAGCACCCATGATGGGATCTTCGAGCAGTACTTC
j_gene: TRBJ2-7
abundance: NA
d_gene: NA
v_gene: TRBV11-2

CDR3aa: CASSLRWGRYNEQFF
CDR3nt: TGTGCCAGCAGTTTGAGGTGGGGGAGGTACAATGAGCAGTTCTTC
j_gene: TRBJ2-1
abundance: NA
d_gene: NA
v_gene: TRBV28

CDR3aa: CASRSGTPGELFF
CDR3nt: TGTGCCAGCAGATCAGGAACTCCCGGGGAGCTGTTTTTT
j_gene: TRBJ2-2
abundance: once
d_gene: NA
v_gene: TRBV28

CDR3aa: CASSKASIDYNEQFF
CDR3nt: TGTGCCAGCAGCAAAGCTAGCATAGACTACAATGAGCAGTTCTTC
j_gene: TRBJ2-1
abundance: NA
d_gene: NA
v_gene: TRBV21-1

CDR3aa: CASKGGGVTTEAFF
CDR3nt: TGTGCCAGCAAAGGGGGTGGGGTAACCACTGAAGCTTTCTTT
j_gene: TRBJ1-1
abundance: few
d_gene: NA
v_gene: TRBV6-5

CDR3aa: CASSAQGRSTDTQYF
CDR3nt: TGTGCCAGCAGCGCCCAGGGGAGGAGCACAGATACGCAGTATTTT
j_gene: TRBJ2-3
abundance: NA
d_gene: NA
v_gene: TRBV9

CDR3aa: CASSLAELAGVRYEQYF
CDR3nt: TGTGCTAGCAGCTTAGCAGAATTAGCGGGAGTGAGGTACGAGCAGTACTTC
j_gene: TRBJ2-7
abundance: NA
d_gene: TRBD2
v_gene: TRBV7-7

CDR3aa: CASSAGDRVGEKLFF
CDR3nt: TGTGCCAGCAGCGCCGGGGACAGGGTGGGTGAAAAACTGTTTTTT
j_gene: TRBJ1-4
abundance: NA
d_gene: TRBD1
v_gene: TRBV5-8

CDR3aa: CASSRGTASSYEQYF
CDR3nt: TGCGCCAGCAGCCGGGGGACGGCCAGCTCCTACGAGCAGTACTTC
j_gene: TRBJ2-7
abundance: NA
d_gene: NA
v_gene: TRBV5-1

CDR3aa: CASSGFLRDRGNTGELFF
CDR3nt: TGTGCCAGCAGTGGATTCCTCCGGGACAGGGGGAACACCGGGGAGCTGTTTTTT
j_gene: TRBJ2-2
abundance: once
d_gene: TRBD1
v_gene: TRBV28

CDR3aa: CASSPREGLNQPQHF
CDR3nt: TGCGCCAGCAGCCCCCGGGAGGGACTCAATCAGCCCCAGCATTTT
j_gene: TRBJ1-5
abundance: NA
d_gene: NA
v_gene: TRBV4-3

CDR3aa: CASSDSGRASDTQYF
CDR3nt: TGTGCCAGCAGCGATAGCGGGAGGGCGTCAGATACGCAGTATTTT
j_gene: TRBJ2-3
abundance: NA
d_gene: TRBD2
v_gene: TRBV5-6

CDR3aa: CASSQDLGGSYNEQFF
CDR3nt: TGCGCCAGCAGCCAAGATCTCGGGGGTTCGTACAATGAGCAGTTCTTC
j_gene: TRBJ2-1
abundance: NA
d_gene: NA
v_gene: TRBV4-3

CDR3aa: CAWSVRILGNYGYTF
CDR3nt: TGTGCCTGGAGTGTACGAATCCTTGGGAACTATGGCTACACCTTC
j_gene: TRBJ1-2
abundance: NA
d_gene: NA
v_gene: TRBV30